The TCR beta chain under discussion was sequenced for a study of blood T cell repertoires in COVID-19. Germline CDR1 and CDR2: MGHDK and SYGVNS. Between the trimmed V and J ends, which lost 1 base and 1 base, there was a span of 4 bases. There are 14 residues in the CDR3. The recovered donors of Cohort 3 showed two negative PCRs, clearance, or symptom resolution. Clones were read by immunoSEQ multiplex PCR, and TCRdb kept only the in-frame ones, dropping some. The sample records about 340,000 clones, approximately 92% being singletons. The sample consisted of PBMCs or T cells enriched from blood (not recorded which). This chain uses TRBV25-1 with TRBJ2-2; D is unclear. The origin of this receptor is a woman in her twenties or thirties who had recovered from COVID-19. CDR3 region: CASSEFWNTGELFF. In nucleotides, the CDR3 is TGTGCCAGCAGTGAATTCTGGAACACCGGGGAGCTGTTTTTT.